A single sample is the source of the 10 T cell receptor beta chains below, sequenced in a study of regulatory dendritic cells for organ transplantation. Antigens for these TCRs are unknown. CFSE-labeled sorted T cells met regulatory or mature dendritic cells for around five days. Sequencing used immunoSEQ multiplex PCR; TCRdb keeps in-frame clones, though not all of them. The sample contains roughly 4,500 clones, around 64% of which appear only once. The sequenced sample was memory CD8+ T cells from blood cultured with regulatory dendritic cells. Indicated subset: CD45RO+ memory T cells. Receptors originate from a human donor in good health.

V gene TRBV9 combines with J gene TRBJ1-2; TRBD1 aligns across 7 bases. The CDR3 is made up of 16 amino acids. Trimming at V came to 3 bases and at J to 0 bases, leaving 8 bases not matched to a gene. CDR1 and CDR2 from the germline V gene are SGDLS and YYNGEE. CDR3 DNA: TGTGCCAGCAGCGATAATACAGGGGTCGCTAACTATGGCTACACCTTC. The encoded protein is CASSDNTGVANYGYTF.

V and J are TRBV2 and TRBJ2-1; 8 nucleotides line up with TRBD1. V was pared by 4 bases and J by 2 bases, with 4 bases of the junction left unmatched. CDR1 and CDR2 from the germline V gene are SNHLY and FYNNEI. The CDR3 is 15 residues long. CDR3 nucleotides: TGTGCCAGCAGTGGACGGACAGGGACCTACAATGAGCAGTTCTTC. Translating gives CASSGRTGTYNEQFF.

V is TRBV27 and J is TRBJ2-5, with D perhaps matching TRBD1 (6 bases). Trimming cost V 4 bases and J 5 bases, with 20 bases left between them. The CDR3 covers 16 residues. The germline V gene has CDR1 MNHEY and CDR2 SMNVEV (reference sequence). CDR3 coding DNA: TGTGCCAGCAGTTCCCATCCCCGACAGGTAGACGAGACCCAGTACTTC. This gives the protein CASSSHPRQVDETQYF.

The chain couples TRBV19 to TRBJ1-4, with D unresolved. Trimming removed 4 bases from V and 8 bases from J, with 17 bases in between. The germline CDR1 and CDR2 sequences are LNHDA and SQIVND (reference sequence). This CDR3 has 15 residues. The CDR3 reads CASSTHEPGREKLFF. CDR3 coding DNA: TGTGCCAGTAGTACCCACGAGCCCGGGAGGGAAAAACTGTTTTTT.

This sequence joins TRBV27 and TRBJ2-5; possible D gene TRBD2, 5 bases. The CDR3 is 15 amino acids. The V end lost 8 bases, the J end lost 2 bases, and 18 bases lay between the germline ends. Germline V lookup: CDR1 MNHEY, CDR2 SMNVEV (reference sequence). The CDR3 protein is CASSLEGGVQETQYF. The DNA for the CDR3 is TGTGCCAGCTCCCTCGAGGGTGGGGTACAAGAGACCCAGTACTTC.

Judged by abundance, this clone is medium-sized. The gene calls are TRBV4-2 and TRBJ2-3; possibly TRBD2 for D (7 bases). Trimming removed 0 bases at V and 5 bases at J, with 12 bases between. The CDR3 contains 15 residues. Germline CDR1 and CDR2: LGHNA and YNFKEQ. The CDR3 spells CASSQDSRGGDTQYF. The CDR3 bases are TGTGCCAGCAGCCAAGATTCTAGGGGGGGAGATACGCAGTATTTT.

V and J are TRBV4-2 and TRBJ1-1, with 10 bases identical to TRBD1. Germline loops: CDR1 LGHNA, CDR2 YNFKEQ. This CDR3 region has 15 residues. V lost 5 bases and J lost 2; bases outside the gene matches: 5. The CDR3 region has the DNA TGTGCCAGCAGCGGCCGGGACAGGGGAAACACTGAAGCTTTCTTT. It is translated as CASSGRDRGNTEAFF.

The V call is TRBV6-5, the J call TRBJ1-1, with D possibly being TRBD1 (6 bases). The V and J ends lost 5 bases and 0 bases respectively, with 10 bases between them. CDR3 length: 14 amino acids. Germline V gene sequence: CDR1 MNHEY, CDR2 SVGAGI. The CDR3 bases are TGTGCCAGCAGTCTGGGACACATGAACACTGAAGCTTTCTTT. Residues: CASSLGHMNTEAFF.

In the case of this clone: Germline is not matched at one junction end, which may reflect a read error. The chain couples TRBV23-1 to TRBJ2-2; D perhaps matches TRBD2 (5 bases). TRBV23-1 is classed as an ORF, of uncertain function. This CDR3 comprises 14 residues. Written as DNA, the CDR3 is TGCGCCAGCCTTTGCGGGCAAGGGCACCGGGGAGCTGTTTTT. This encodes CASLCGQGHRGAVF.

This clone was seen a few times. The sample has other DNA sequences that encode this CDR3 too. The chain uses TRBV9 and TRBJ2-7, with D possibly TRBD2 on 7 matching bases. Germline CDR1 is SGDLS and CDR2 is YYNGEE. The germline V and J ends were trimmed by 0 bases and 6 bases, with 13 bases remaining between them. This CDR3 has 14 residues. DNA of the CDR3: TGTGCCAGCAGCGTAGCTTATAGGGGGGGCGAGCAGTACTTC. Protein sequence: CASSVAYRGGEQYF.